This note documents a single T cell receptor beta chain sequence. Source study methods: The authors estimated nucleated cell counts from reference gene primer amplification. Method: immunoSEQ multiplex PCR; TCRdb's copy keeps in-frame clones and lacks some. Clone size and V and J calls were adopted from that table, with D and trimming inferred from the DNA. The table shows tens of thousands of clones, with approximately 79% occurring only once. The sample belongs to a study of blood T cell repertoires in COVID-19. About the study: Samples of COVID-19 (acute and convalescent) were obtained from the United States, Italy and Spain. PBMCs, B-cell-depleted T cells, or T cells were the source of the cDNA or gDNA that made up the material.

Sequences were obtained from peripheral blood. This sequence originates from a human donor in a cohort sampled during active COVID-19.

As DNA, the CDR3 is TGTGCCAGCAGTAAACCCGAACAAGGGGGCTCGATAGTCTATGGCTACACCTTC. As protein: CASSKPEQGGSIVYGYTF. V is TRBV28 and J is TRBJ1-2; 7 bases align to TRBD1. In germline, CDR1 is MDHEN, CDR2 SYDVKM. V was clipped by 5 bases and J by 4 bases; unmatched bases: 19. The length of the CDR3 is 18 residues.